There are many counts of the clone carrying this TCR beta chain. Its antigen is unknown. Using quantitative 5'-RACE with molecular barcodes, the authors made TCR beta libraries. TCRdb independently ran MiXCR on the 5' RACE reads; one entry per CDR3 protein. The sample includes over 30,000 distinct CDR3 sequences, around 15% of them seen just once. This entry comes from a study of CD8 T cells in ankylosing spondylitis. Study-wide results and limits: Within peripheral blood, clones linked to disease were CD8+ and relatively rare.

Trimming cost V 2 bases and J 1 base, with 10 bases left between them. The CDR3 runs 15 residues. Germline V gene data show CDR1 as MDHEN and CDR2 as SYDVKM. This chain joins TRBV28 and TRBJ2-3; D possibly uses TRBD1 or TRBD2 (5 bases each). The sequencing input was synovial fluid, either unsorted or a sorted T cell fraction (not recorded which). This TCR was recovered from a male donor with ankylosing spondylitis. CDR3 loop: CASSLGDLRTDTQYF. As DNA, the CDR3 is TGTGCCAGCAGTTTAGGGGACCTACGCACAGATACGCAGTATTTT.